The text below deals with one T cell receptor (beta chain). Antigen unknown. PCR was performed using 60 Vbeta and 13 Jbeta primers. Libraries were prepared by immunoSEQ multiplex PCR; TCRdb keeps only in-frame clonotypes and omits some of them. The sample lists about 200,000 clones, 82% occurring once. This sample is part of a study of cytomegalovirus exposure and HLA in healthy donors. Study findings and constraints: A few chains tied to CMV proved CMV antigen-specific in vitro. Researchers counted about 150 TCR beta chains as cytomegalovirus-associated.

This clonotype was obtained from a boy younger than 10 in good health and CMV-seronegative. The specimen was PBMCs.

Here the CDR3 DNA reads TGTGCCAGCAGCCTATCATACAGGGGAAGCTATGGCTACACCTTC. Translated, it gives CASSLSYRGSYGYTF. The chain combines TRBV7-2 with TRBJ1-2; 7 nucleotides agree with TRBD1. Per germline, CDR1 SGHTA and CDR2 FQGNSA. V gave up 5 bases and J gave up 4 bases; unmatched junction bases: 10. The CDR3 consists of 15 residues.